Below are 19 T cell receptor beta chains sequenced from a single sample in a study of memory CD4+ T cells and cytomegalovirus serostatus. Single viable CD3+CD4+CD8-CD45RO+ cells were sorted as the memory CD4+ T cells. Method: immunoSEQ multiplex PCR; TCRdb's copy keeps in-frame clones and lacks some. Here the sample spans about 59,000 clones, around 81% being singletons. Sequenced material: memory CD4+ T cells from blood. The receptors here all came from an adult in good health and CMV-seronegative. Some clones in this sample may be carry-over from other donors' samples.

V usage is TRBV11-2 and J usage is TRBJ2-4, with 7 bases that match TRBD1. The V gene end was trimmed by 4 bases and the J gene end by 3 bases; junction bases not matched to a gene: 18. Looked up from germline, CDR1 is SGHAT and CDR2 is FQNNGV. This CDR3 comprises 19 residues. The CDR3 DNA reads TGTGCCAGCAGCTCCGGCAGGGGGTATAGCAGAAGATTCAAAAACATTCAGTACTTC. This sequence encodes CASSSGRGYSRRFKNIQYF.

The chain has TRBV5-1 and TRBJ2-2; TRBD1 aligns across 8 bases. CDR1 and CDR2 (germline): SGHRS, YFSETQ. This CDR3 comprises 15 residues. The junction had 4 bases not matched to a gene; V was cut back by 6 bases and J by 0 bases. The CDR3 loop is CASTDRGSNTGELFF. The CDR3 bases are TGCGCCAGCACCGACAGGGGCTCGAACACCGGGGAGCTGTTTTTT.

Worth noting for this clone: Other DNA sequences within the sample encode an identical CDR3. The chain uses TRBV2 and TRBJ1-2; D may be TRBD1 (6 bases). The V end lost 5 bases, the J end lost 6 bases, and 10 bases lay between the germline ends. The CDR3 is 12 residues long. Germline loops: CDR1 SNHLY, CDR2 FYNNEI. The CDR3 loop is CASSLQGNGYTF. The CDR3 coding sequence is TGTGCCAGCAGTTTGCAGGGGAATGGCTACACCTTC.

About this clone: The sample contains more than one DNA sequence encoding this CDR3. This CDR3 is CASSLGGNYGYTF. As DNA, the CDR3 is TGTGCCAGCAGCTTGGGCGGGAACTATGGCTACACCTTC. V is TRBV5-4 and J is TRBJ1-2; D uncertain. Germline CDR1 is SGHNT and CDR2 is YYREEE (reference sequence). Trimming cost V 0 bases and J 2 bases, with 5 bases left between them. This CDR3 comprises 13 residues.

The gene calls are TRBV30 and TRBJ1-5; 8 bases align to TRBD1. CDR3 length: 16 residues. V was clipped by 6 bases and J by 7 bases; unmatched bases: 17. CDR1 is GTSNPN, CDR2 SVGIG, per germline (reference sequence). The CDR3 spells CACGGTGSLDHQPQHF. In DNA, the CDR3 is TGTGCCTGTGGGGGGACAGGCTCGTTGGATCACCAGCCCCAGCATTTT.

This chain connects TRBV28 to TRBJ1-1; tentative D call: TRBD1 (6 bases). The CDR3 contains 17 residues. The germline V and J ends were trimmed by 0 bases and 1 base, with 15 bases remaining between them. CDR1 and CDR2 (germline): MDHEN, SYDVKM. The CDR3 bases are TGTGCCAGCAGTTTATGGAGTGGGGGGCGGCGGAACACTGAAGCTTTCTTT. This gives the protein CASSLWSGGRRNTEAFF.

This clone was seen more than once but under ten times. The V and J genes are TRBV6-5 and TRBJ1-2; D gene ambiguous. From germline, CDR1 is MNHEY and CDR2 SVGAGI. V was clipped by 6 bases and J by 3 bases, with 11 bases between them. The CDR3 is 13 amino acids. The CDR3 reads CASRLDVDYGYTF. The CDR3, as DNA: TGTGCCAGCAGGTTAGATGTGGACTATGGCTACACCTTC.

CDR3 region: CASSIGTGEETQYF. In DNA form, the CDR3 reads TGTGCCAGCAGCATAGGGACAGGGGAAGAGACCCAGTACTTC. The chain joins TRBV2 to TRBJ2-5; 10 bases agree with TRBD1. Germline trimming cut 6 bases from V and 3 bases from J; bases unmatched to any gene: 4. CDR1 and CDR2 (germline): SNHLY, FYNNEI. The CDR3 totals 14 residues.

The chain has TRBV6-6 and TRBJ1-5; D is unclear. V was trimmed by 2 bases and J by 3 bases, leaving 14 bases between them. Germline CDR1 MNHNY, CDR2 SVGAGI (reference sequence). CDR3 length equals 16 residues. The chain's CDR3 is CASSYPPRDPNQPQHF. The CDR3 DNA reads TGTGCCAGCAGTTACCCCCCCCGGGATCCCAATCAGCCCCAGCATTTT.

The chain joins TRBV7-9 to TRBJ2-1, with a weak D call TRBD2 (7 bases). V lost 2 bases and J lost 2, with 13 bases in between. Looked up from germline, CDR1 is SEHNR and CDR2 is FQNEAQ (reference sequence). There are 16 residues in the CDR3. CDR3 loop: CASSLKGGLAYNEQFF. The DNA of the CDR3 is TGTGCCAGCAGCTTAAAGGGGGGGCTAGCCTACAATGAGCAGTTCTTC.

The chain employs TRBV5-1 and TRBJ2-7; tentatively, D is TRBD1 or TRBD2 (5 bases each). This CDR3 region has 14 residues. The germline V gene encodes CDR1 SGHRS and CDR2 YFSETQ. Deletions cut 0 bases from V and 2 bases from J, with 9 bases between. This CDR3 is CASSLGDPTYEQYF. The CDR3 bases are TGCGCCAGCAGCTTGGGGGACCCGACCTACGAGCAGTACTTC. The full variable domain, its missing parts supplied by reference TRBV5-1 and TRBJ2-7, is KAGVTQTPRYLIKTRGQQVTLSCSPISGHRSVSWYQQTPGQGLQFLFEYFSETQRNKGNFPGRFSGRQFSNSRSEMNVSTLELGDSALYLCASSLGDPTYEQYFGPGTRLTVT.

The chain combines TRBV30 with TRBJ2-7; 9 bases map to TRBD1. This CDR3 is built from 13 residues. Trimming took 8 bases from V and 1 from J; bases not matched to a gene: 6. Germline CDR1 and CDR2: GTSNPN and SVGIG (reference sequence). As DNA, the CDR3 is TGTGCCGGGACAGGGCTAGGATCCTACGAGCAGTACTTC. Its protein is CAGTGLGSYEQYF.

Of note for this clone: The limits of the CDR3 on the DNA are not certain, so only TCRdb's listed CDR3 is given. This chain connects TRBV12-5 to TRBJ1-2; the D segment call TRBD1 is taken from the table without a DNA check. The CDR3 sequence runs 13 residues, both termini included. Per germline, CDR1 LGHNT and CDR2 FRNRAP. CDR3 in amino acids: CASGLVVGTGISF.

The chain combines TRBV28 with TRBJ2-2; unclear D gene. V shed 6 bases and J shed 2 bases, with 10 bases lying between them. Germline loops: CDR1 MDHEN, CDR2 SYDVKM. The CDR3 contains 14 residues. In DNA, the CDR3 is TGTGCCAGCAGAGCACTAACAAACACCGGGGAGCTGTTTTTT. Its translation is CASRALTNTGELFF.

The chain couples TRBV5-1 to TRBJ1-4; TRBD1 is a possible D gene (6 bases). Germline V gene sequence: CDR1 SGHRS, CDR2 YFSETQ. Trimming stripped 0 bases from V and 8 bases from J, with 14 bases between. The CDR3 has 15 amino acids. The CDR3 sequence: CASSLAGQSMEKLFF. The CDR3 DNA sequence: TGCGCCAGCAGCTTGGCCGGACAGTCTATGGAAAAACTGTTTTTT.

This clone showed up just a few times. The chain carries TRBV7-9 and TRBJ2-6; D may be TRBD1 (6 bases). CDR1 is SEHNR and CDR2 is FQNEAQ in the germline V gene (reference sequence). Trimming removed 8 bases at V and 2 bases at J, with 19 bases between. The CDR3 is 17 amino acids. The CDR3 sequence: CASPYRNRVPGANVLTF. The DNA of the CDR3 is TGTGCCAGCCCTTATCGGAACAGGGTGCCTGGGGCCAACGTCCTGACTTTC.

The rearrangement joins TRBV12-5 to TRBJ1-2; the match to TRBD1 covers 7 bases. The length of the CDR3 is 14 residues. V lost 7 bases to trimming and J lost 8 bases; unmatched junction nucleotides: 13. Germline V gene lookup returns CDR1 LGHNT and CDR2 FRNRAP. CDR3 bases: TGTGCTAGTGCCTCACTGCCGGGACAGCTAGGCTACACCTTC. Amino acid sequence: CASASLPGQLGYTF.

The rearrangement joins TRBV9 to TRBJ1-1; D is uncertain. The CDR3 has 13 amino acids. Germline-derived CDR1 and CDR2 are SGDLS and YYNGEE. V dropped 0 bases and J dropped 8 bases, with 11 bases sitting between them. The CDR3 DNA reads TGTGCCAGCAGCGTAGGTGAGGGTCTAGAAGCTTTCTTT. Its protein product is CASSVGEGLEAFF. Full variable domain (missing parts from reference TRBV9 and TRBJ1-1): DSGVTQTPKHLITATGQRVTLRCSPRSGDLSVYWYQQSLDQGLQFLIQYYNGEERAKGNILERFSAQQFPDLHSELNLSSLELGDSALYFCASSVGEGLEAFFGQGTRLTVV.

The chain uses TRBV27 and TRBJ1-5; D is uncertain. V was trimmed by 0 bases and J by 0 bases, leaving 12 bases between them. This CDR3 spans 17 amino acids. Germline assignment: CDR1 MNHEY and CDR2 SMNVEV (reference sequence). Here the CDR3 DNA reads TGTGCCAGCAGTTTATCGGGTCAAATCTATAGCAATCAGCCCCAGCATTTT. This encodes CASSLSGQIYSNQPQHF.